Detailed here is one T cell receptor beta chain. Its matching antigen is unknown. The method was immunoSEQ multiplex PCR; TCRdb's version includes in-frame clones alone and lacks a portion of them. Of tens of thousands of clones in the sample, about 92% were seen once. The sample comes from a study of cytomegalovirus exposure and HLA in healthy donors. Study-wide background: The 110 or so validation repertoires used a platform that matched the one used for the approximately 670 first-cohort repertoires, as a later analysis reported.

The donors formed part of the roughly 110-subject validation cohort, distinct from the roughly 660-subject first cohort. The study, taken as a whole, reports: A list of 150 or so TCR beta chains associated with cytomegalovirus was given. Both high specificity and high sensitivity reportedly marked the classifier's diagnosis of cytomegalovirus status.

What was sequenced was PBMCs. The receptor was isolated from a man between 18 and 35 years old in good health and CMV-seronegative.

For the CDR3, the DNA is TGTGCCAGCAGCTTAGGACAGCGGGTGGAGACCCAGTACTTC. As protein: CASSLGQRVETQYF. J is TRBJ2-5 and V is TRBV13, with D perhaps TRBD2 (6 bases). Germline V gene sequence: CDR1 PRHDT, CDR2 FYEKMQ (reference sequence). V was cut by 0 bases and J by 5 bases, with 10 bases left in between. This CDR3 region has 14 residues. Full variable domain (remainder filled in from reference TRBV13 and TRBJ2-5): AAGVIQSPRHLIKEKRETATLKCYPIPRHDTVYWYQQGPGQDPQFLISFYEKMQSDKGSIPDRFSAQQFSDYHSELNMSSLELGDSALYFCASSLGQRVETQYFGPGTRLLVL.